Presented here are 2 T cell receptor beta chains from one specimen sequenced in a study of T cells in women clearing cervical HPV infection. Sequencing was performed with immunoSEQ multiplex PCR; in TCRdb, only in-frame clones are kept and a portion is missing. This sample's table reports 13,000 to 15,000 clones. Sequencing was done on a sample of blood buffy coat. The receptors originated from a woman aged 18-70 years with a cervical HPV16 infection that either progressed to CIN3+ or cleared (not recorded which).

A word on this clone: The read stops 3 residues short of the end of the CDR3; the missing end is completed from the germline J gene. The same CDR3 can be traced to other DNA sequences in this sample. This chain joins TRBV18 and TRBJ2-3; TRBD2 aligns across 7 bases. CDR3 size: 14 residues. CDR1 and CDR2 from the germline V gene are KGHSH and LQKENI. Incomplete CDR3 DNA: TGTGCCAGCTCACCGCCTAGCGGCCAAGAGACG. Amino acid sequence: CASSPPSGQET. The entire CDR3 sequence reads CASSPPSGQETQYF.

Concerning this clone itself: The CDR3 end is not reached by the read, which stops 3 residues before it; the germline J gene fills it in. This chain connects TRBV18 to TRBJ2-4, with TRBD1 as a possible D gene (5 bases). This CDR3 is built from 15 residues. Trimming removed 6 bases from V and 1 base from J, with 13 bases in between. Germline CDR1 reads KGHSH; CDR2 reads LQKENI. The DNA read from the CDR3 is TGTGCCAGCTCGGTAGGGGCCGCGGCCAAAAACATT. Translation gives CASSVGAAAKNI. The CDR3 in full is CASSVGAAAKNIQYF.